This TCR beta chain appears in the sequencing data of a study of T cell responses to AZD1222 COVID-19 vaccine. Background on the study: Second-dose schedules of about 4 or about 12 weeks were combined.

From germline, CDR1 is MDHEN and CDR2 SYDVKM. V lost 5 bases, J lost 2 bases, and 10 bases stayed unmatched. CDR3 length: 16 residues. In regard to this clone: The antigen remains unidentified.

Data came from immunoSEQ multiplex PCR; TCRdb stores just in-frame clones and leaves some out. The table has approximately 150,000 clones, roughly 92% seen once. Study conclusions and caveats: Targeting of unmutated variant regions was reportedly seen in nearly half of spike-specific TCRs.

The sequence was obtained from an adult in good health. Source: peripheral blood, taken on day 0 of AZD1222 vaccination. The chain is built from TRBV28 and TRBJ2-7; 9 nucleotides agree with TRBD1. The DNA of the CDR3 is TGTGCCAGCAGTGGAATCGGGACAGGGACGCCCTACGAGCAGTACTTC. As protein: CASSGIGTGTPYEQYF.